The next 4 T cell receptor beta chains were all read from a single sample in a study of T-cell reconstitution after alpha-beta-depleted transplantation in children. During its preparation, the TCRbeta library received unique molecular identifiers. TCRdb re-called the PCR reads through MiXCR, storing one row per CDR3 protein. The sample lists hundreds of thousands of distinct CDR3 sequences, about 9.5% occurring once. The material was PBMCs from the stem cell graft donor, obtained from the stem cell graft. The receptors were sampled from a human donor who donated a stem cell graft to a child with acute lymphoblastic leukemia.

This chain connects TRBV18 to TRBJ1-4; D unclear. Germline V gives CDR1 KGHSH, CDR2 LQKENI. The CDR3 covers 15 residues. Between the trimmed V and J ends, which lost 4 bases and 3 bases, there was a span of 12 bases. This chain's CDR3 is CASSLRSEANEKLFF. The CDR3 nucleotides are TGTGCCAGCTCACTCAGATCTGAGGCTAATGAAAAACTGTTTTTT.

This clonotype has just a few counts. The gene calls are TRBV19 and TRBJ2-7, with D uncertain. Trimming cost V 1 base and J 0 bases, with 4 bases left between them. Germline V lookup: CDR1 LNHDA, CDR2 SQIVND (reference sequence). CDR3 length: 13 residues. The CDR3: CASSIATSYEQYF. The DNA for the CDR3 is TGTGCCAGTAGTATAGCTACCTCCTACGAGCAGTACTTC.

The table lists this clonotype with a few counts. The J gene is TRBJ2-1, the V gene TRBV12-3 or TRBV12-4; D might be TRBD1 (5 bases). Trimming cost V 3 bases and J 7 bases, with 13 bases left between them. The CDR3 has 14 residues. The CDR3 reads CASSFQGILNEQFF. The DNA of the CDR3 is TGTGCCAGCAGTTTTCAGGGAATATTAAATGAGCAGTTCTTC.

This clonotype turned up a few times. V usage is TRBV5-5 and J usage is TRBJ1-2; D might be TRBD1 (5 bases). Germline assignment: CDR1 SGHKS and CDR2 YYEKEE (reference sequence). Trimming shortened V by 2 bases and J by 8 bases, and 19 bases separated the two germline ends. The CDR3 runs 15 residues. The CDR3 coding sequence is TGTGCCAGCAGCTTCATCCGGGACGGGCTCAACGGCTACACCTTC. It is translated as CASSFIRDGLNGYTF.